The next 30 T cell receptor beta chains were all read from a single sample in a study of cytomegalovirus exposure and HLA in healthy donors (dated by TCRdb to 2017 to 2019). Libraries were prepared through the immunoSEQ multiplex PCR assay. The multiplex PCR relied on a mix of 60 forward primers for TCR Vbeta segments and 13 reverse primers for TCR Jbeta segments. This immuneACCESS table, as held by TCRdb, lists in-frame sequences with V and J called but not all clones. Of the missing ones, under half trace to an unresolved V gene in checked studies; the others have no known cause. The sample table records over 150,000 clones; roughly 80% of these occur just once. Jointly, the top ten make up 8.5% of the sample. Material: PBMCs. Receptors were obtained from a male donor in good health and CMV-seropositive.

The chain couples TRBV7-8 to TRBJ1-1; TRBD1 matches 9 bases. Germline CDR1 is SGHVS and CDR2 is FQNEAQ. The CDR3 is 14 amino acids. The J segment lost 3 bases and the V segment lost 5 bases, leaving 4 bases of the junction unmatched. The CDR3 region has the DNA TGTGCCAGCAGCGTACAGGGGGCGCACACTGAAGCTTTCTTT. Translating gives CASSVQGAHTEAFF.

The V gene is TRBV25-1, the J gene TRBJ2-1; 7 bases are a match to TRBD2. CDR1 and CDR2 (germline): MGHDK, SYGVNS. V was clipped by 3 bases and J by 0 bases; unmatched bases: 5. CDR3 size: 16 residues. CDR3 protein: CASSELGGSSYNEQFF. CDR3 nucleotides: TGTGCCAGCAGTGAGTTGGGGGGGAGCTCCTACAATGAGCAGTTCTTC.

The gene calls are TRBV4-1 and TRBJ2-5; perhaps TRBD1 as D (6 bases). The CDR3 loop spans 14 amino acids. Trimming removed 1 base from V and 10 bases from J, with 16 bases in between. In germline, CDR1 is MGHRA, CDR2 YSYEKL. The CDR3, as DNA: TGCGCCAGCAGCCAAGTATCGGCAGGCAGGGGCCAGTACTTC. As protein: CASSQVSAGRGQYF.

The chain recombines TRBV14 with TRBJ2-1, with TRBD1 identical over 10 bases. This CDR3 contains 13 residues. Germline V CDR1 and CDR2: SGHDN, FVKESK. The V segment lost 4 bases and the J segment 9 bases; nucleotides outside the gene matches: 3. Here the CDR3 reads CASSPDRGREQFF. CDR3 in DNA: TGTGCCAGCAGCCCCGACAGGGGGCGTGAGCAGTTCTTC.

The chain has TRBV4-1 and TRBJ1-1; 11 nucleotides agree with TRBD1. Looked up from germline, CDR1 is MGHRA and CDR2 is YSYEKL. With V trimmed by 0 bases and J by 6 bases, 12 bases remained unmatched. There are 18 residues in the CDR3. CDR3 sequence: CASSQEEDRGPKTAEAFF. The DNA of the CDR3 is TGCGCCAGCAGCCAAGAGGAGGACAGGGGGCCAAAGACCGCTGAAGCTTTCTTT.

This chain uses TRBV4-1 with TRBJ2-3; TRBD2 matches 12 bases. The V segment lost 4 bases and the J segment 6 bases; nucleotides outside the gene matches: 11. Germline lookup yields CDR1 MGHRA and CDR2 YSYEKL. The CDR3 contains 17 residues. The CDR3: CASSPRQQTSGRDTQYF. CDR3 sequence (DNA): TGCGCCAGCAGCCCGAGGCAACAAACTAGCGGGAGGGATACGCAGTATTTT.

The chain recombines TRBV15 with TRBJ1-6; D gene ambiguous. The CDR3 contains 15 residues. The V gene's germline CDR1 is LNHNV and CDR2 YYDKDF (reference sequence). Trimming took 1 base from V and 3 from J, leaving 7 bases between them. This chain's CDR3 is CATSRAGSYNSPLHF. The CDR3 region has the DNA TGTGCCACCAGCAGAGCCGGGAGCTATAATTCACCCCTCCACTTT.

V is TRBV18 and J is TRBJ1-1, with 9 bases aligning to TRBD1. Trimming took 3 bases from V and 4 from J; bases not matched to a gene: 15. The CDR3 totals 18 residues. The germline gives CDR1 KGHSH, CDR2 LQKENI. DNA of the CDR3: TGTGCCAGCTCACCCCCCGGGACAGGGTTTGCGAGAGGCACTGAAGCTTTCTTT. Amino acid sequence: CASSPPGTGFARGTEAFF.

This chain connects TRBV9 to TRBJ2-3; TRBD2 matches at 7 bases. The germline V gene encodes CDR1 SGDLS and CDR2 YYNGEE. The CDR3 totals 15 residues. V lost 0 bases, J lost 5 bases, and 6 bases stayed unmatched. CDR3 sequence reads: CASSVGGREGDTQYF. The DNA for the CDR3 is TGTGCCAGCAGCGTAGGAGGCAGGGAGGGAGATACGCAGTATTTT.

The CDR3: CASGWRVAGGLSYEQYF. CDR3 sequence (DNA): TGTGCCAGCGGGTGGAGGGTAGCGGGGGGACTTTCCTACGAGCAGTACTTC. The chain is built from TRBV5-8 and TRBJ2-7; TRBD2 agrees at 10 bases. Germline V gene lookup returns CDR1 SGHTS and CDR2 YDEGEE. Trimming took 7 bases from V and 1 from J; bases not matched to a gene: 14. The CDR3 runs to 17 residues.

The chain has TRBV7-8 and TRBJ2-6; 9 bases match TRBD1. The V and J ends lost 7 bases and 0 bases, in that order; junction bases with no gene match: 7. This CDR3 has 17 residues. In germline, CDR1 is SGHVS, CDR2 FQNEAQ. The CDR3 sequence is CASKKGQGLSGANVLTF. The CDR3 DNA sequence: TGTGCCAGCAAAAAGGGACAGGGCCTCTCTGGGGCCAACGTCCTGACTTTC.

The rearrangement links TRBV5-4 to TRBJ2-5, with 8 bases matching TRBD1. CDR3 length: 15 amino acids. In germline, CDR1 is SGHNT, CDR2 YYREEE (reference sequence). With V trimmed by 2 bases and J by 4 bases, 7 bases remained unmatched. The CDR3 protein is CASSFWQGARETQYF. The CDR3 bases are TGTGCCAGCAGCTTTTGGCAGGGGGCGAGAGAGACCCAGTACTTC.

This clone was counted a few times. Different DNA sequences within this sample yield the same CDR3. This rearrangement joins TRBV18 to TRBJ1-1; 11 nucleotides line up with TRBD1. V was clipped by 5 bases and J by 8 bases; unmatched bases: 1. CDR1 and CDR2 from the germline V gene are KGHSH and LQKENI. CDR3 length equals 12 residues. In DNA form, the CDR3 reads TGTGCCAGCTCAGGACAGGGGGCAGAAGCTTTCTTT. It translates to CASSGQGAEAFF.

CDR3 in DNA: TGTGCCAGCAGCCCAGGACAGGGGAGGGAGACCCAGTACTTC. This codes for CASSPGQGRETQYF. The V and J genes are TRBV7-8 and TRBJ2-5; 9 nucleotides agree with TRBD1. The junction had 6 bases not matched to a gene; V was cut back by 5 bases and J by 5 bases. The germline V gene has CDR1 SGHVS and CDR2 FQNEAQ. This CDR3 contains 14 residues. The complete variable domain, with remaining parts taken from reference TRBV7-8 and TRBJ2-5, reads GAGVSQSPRYKVAKRGQDVALRCDPISGHVSLFWYQQALGQGPEFLTYFQNEAQLDKSGLPSDRFFAERPEGSVSTLKIQRTQQEDSAVYLCASSPGQGRETQYFGPGTRLLVL.

CDR3 amino acids: CASSFSLGGTTDTQYF. Written as DNA, the CDR3 is TGCGCCAGCAGCTTTAGCCTCGGCGGTACCACAGATACGCAGTATTTT. The chain is built from TRBV5-1 and TRBJ2-3; D unclear. Germline V lookup: CDR1 SGHRS, CDR2 YFSETQ. V lost 2 bases, J lost 2 bases, and 15 bases lay in between. The CDR3 runs to 16 residues.

The rearrangement joins TRBV4-3 to TRBJ2-1; weak D call: TRBD2 (5 bases). The CDR3 extends over 16 amino acids. V shed 0 bases and J shed 5 bases, with 14 bases lying between them. Germline V CDR1 and CDR2: LGHNA, YSLEER. CDR3 DNA: TGCGCCAGCAGCCAAGATCCGGCGCGGAGGAACAATGAGCAGTTCTTC. Its translation is CASSQDPARRNNEQFF.

V usage is TRBV11-3 and J usage is TRBJ2-1; TRBD2 aligns across 13 bases. CDR3 size: 16 residues. Trimming cost V 1 base and J 7 bases; bases outside gene matches: 4. The germline gives CDR1 SGHNT, CDR2 YENEEA. The DNA of the CDR3 is TGTGCCAGCAGCTTAGCACTAGCGGGAGGGAAGAATGAGCAGTTCTTC. This gives the protein CASSLALAGGKNEQFF.

This chain links TRBV7-2 with TRBJ1-1; possibly TRBD1 for D (5 bases). With 6 bases removed from V and 11 bases from J, the gap between germline ends came to 16 bases. Germline lookup yields CDR1 SGHTA and CDR2 FQGNSA. The CDR3 extends over 12 amino acids. CDR3 residues: CASRGDRGGAFF. In nucleotides, the CDR3 is TGTGCCAGCAGAGGGGACCGCGGAGGGGCTTTCTTT.

This clone was picked up a small number of times. One junction end does not reproduce the germline sequence, and a read error may be involved. The chain couples TRBV10-2 to TRBJ2-6; 9 positions agree with TRBD1. The germline V gene has CDR1 WSHSY and CDR2 SAAADI. This CDR3 is 17 amino acids long. The CDR3 DNA sequence: TGCGCCAGCAGCCCGACAGGGGGTAGCTCTGGGGCCAACGGCCTGACTTTC. Translating it yields CASSPTGGSSGANGLTF.

The rearrangement links TRBV28 to TRBJ2-1; D remains unclear. V was pared by 4 bases and J by 9 bases, with 10 bases between. Germline CDR1 is MDHEN and CDR2 is SYDVKM. This CDR3 region has 12 residues. CDR3 sequence reads: CASSSPPGEQFF. CDR3 in DNA: TGTGCCAGCAGTTCGCCCCCGGGTGAGCAGTTCTTC.

This clone has just one count. V usage is TRBV4-3 and J usage is TRBJ2-1; 12 bases fit TRBD1. V shed 1 base, J shed 4 bases, and the junction held 11 bases outside the gene matches. The CDR3 consists of 19 residues. CDR1 is LGHNA and CDR2 is YSLEER in the germline V gene. The CDR3 reads CASSQVGTGGSDFYNEQFF. The CDR3 DNA follows: TGCGCCAGCAGCCAAGTGGGGACAGGGGGCTCTGATTTTTACAATGAGCAGTTCTTC.

The J gene is TRBJ2-7, the V gene TRBV27; no firm D call. This CDR3 comprises 14 residues. From germline, CDR1 is MNHEY and CDR2 SMNVEV (reference sequence). The ends were cut back, 3 bases at V and 3 bases at J, with 12 bases in the middle. Written as DNA, the CDR3 is TGTGCCAGCAGTTTCCCCGGTAGACTCTACGAGCAGTACTTC. Its translation is CASSFPGRLYEQYF.

This clone has only a few counts. This chain uses TRBV7-9 with TRBJ2-1, with a weak D call TRBD2 (6 bases). V was trimmed by 0 bases and J by 4 bases, leaving 13 bases between them. This CDR3 comprises 16 residues. Germline lookup yields CDR1 SEHNR and CDR2 FQNEAQ (reference sequence). The CDR3 nucleotides are TGTGCCAGCAGCTTAGCAGGCGGGATCCGTTACAATGAGCAGTTCTTC. It translates to CASSLAGGIRYNEQFF.

This chain uses TRBV10-1 with TRBJ2-3; possibly TRBD1 for D (5 bases). V was pared by 5 bases and J by 2 bases, with 11 bases between. Germline V gene sequence: CDR1 WNHNN, CDR2 SYGVQD (reference sequence). This CDR3 contains 14 residues. The CDR3 reads CASSLDTLTDTQYF. For the CDR3, the DNA is TGCGCCAGCAGTCTGGACACCCTCACAGATACGCAGTATTTT.

The rearrangement joins TRBV7-2 to TRBJ2-7, with TRBD1 matching 10 bases. Looked up from germline, CDR1 is SGHTA and CDR2 is FQGNSA. J lost 3 bases, V lost 5 bases, and 4 bases had no gene match. The CDR3 covers 14 residues. This CDR3 is CASSLRDRGYEQYF. Written as DNA, the CDR3 is TGTGCCAGCAGCCTACGGGACAGGGGCTACGAGCAGTACTTC.

J is TRBJ1-1 and V is TRBV10-3; D uncertain. The CDR3 length is 14 residues. Trimming shortened V by 2 bases and J by 1 base, and 8 bases separated the two germline ends. Germline CDR1 is ENHRY and CDR2 is SYGVKD. CDR3 residues: CAISEPPGNTEAFF. As DNA, the CDR3 is TGTGCCATCAGTGAGCCTCCCGGGAACACTGAAGCTTTCTTT.

The chain recombines TRBV9 with TRBJ2-5; possibly TRBD1 for D (6 bases). Looked up from germline, CDR1 is SGDLS and CDR2 is YYNGEE. CDR3 size: 16 residues. Trimming took off 4 bases at V and 0 bases at J, with 16 bases between the two ends. CDR3 protein: CASSPTGTTYQETQYF. Written as DNA, the CDR3 is TGTGCCAGCAGCCCTACCGGGACAACGTACCAAGAGACCCAGTACTTC.

This rearrangement joins TRBV10-1 to TRBJ1-1; perhaps TRBD1 as D (5 bases). This CDR3 has 14 amino acids. With 7 bases removed from V and 3 bases from J, the gap between germline ends came to 15 bases. Germline V lookup: CDR1 WNHNN, CDR2 SYGVQD (reference sequence). The CDR3 nucleotides read TGCGCCAGCATGGAGGGGAATGAGGACACTGAAGCTTTCTTT. Residues: CASMEGNEDTEAFF.

The chain combines TRBV29-1 with TRBJ1-1; D is unclear. Germline V lookup: CDR1 SQVTM, CDR2 ANQGSEA. The V end lost 5 bases, the J end lost 0 bases, and 13 bases lay between the germline ends. This CDR3 is built from 14 residues. The DNA for the CDR3 is TGCAGCGTTACCCAGACCGGGGTGAACACTGAAGCTTTCTTT. The encoded protein is CSVTQTGVNTEAFF. The full variable domain, in which reference TRBV29-1 and TRBJ1-1 provide the parts outside the CDR3, is SAVISQKPSRDICQRGTSLTIQCQVDSQVTMMFWYRQQPGQSLTLIATANQGSEATYESGFVIDKFPISRPNLTFSTLTVSNMSPEDSSIYLCSVTQTGVNTEAFFGQGTRLTVV.

The chain combines TRBV7-2 with TRBJ2-5; 9 positions agree with TRBD1. With V trimmed by 2 bases and J by 5 bases, 3 bases remained unmatched. This CDR3 is built from 14 residues. Germline V CDR1 and CDR2: SGHTA, FQGNSA. The CDR3 here is CASSLTGGSETQYF. The CDR3 nucleotides are TGTGCCAGCAGCTTAACAGGGGGCTCGGAGACCCAGTACTTC.